This entry lists 3 T cell receptor beta chains sequenced from one sample in a study of T cell changes during pregnancy in multiple sclerosis. Sequenced by immunoSEQ multiplex PCR; TCRdb stores in-frame clones only, minus some. The sample carries approximately 85,000 clones, approximately 90% recorded once. The material sequenced was peripheral blood, taken in the first trimester of pregnancy. The receptors originated from a female donor with multiple sclerosis, enrolled in a pregnancy study.

The V and J genes are TRBV4-2 and TRBJ2-3, with 9 bases fitting TRBD2. With V trimmed by 4 bases and J by 2 bases, 4 bases remained unmatched. The germline gives CDR1 LGHNA, CDR2 YNFKEQ. The CDR3 runs 15 residues. For the CDR3, the DNA is TGTGCCAGCAGCCGTAGCGGGGGCTACACAGATACGCAGTATTTT. Translated: CASSRSGGYTDTQYF.

This chain connects TRBV19 to TRBJ1-5, with D perhaps TRBD1 (6 bases). There are 16 residues in the CDR3. The V end lost 7 bases, the J end lost 3 bases, and 19 bases lay between the germline ends. Germline CDR1 LNHDA, CDR2 SQIVND (reference sequence). In DNA, the CDR3 is TGTGCCAGTAATCCCGTGAGGACAGAGATCAATCAGCCCCAGCATTTT. It translates to CASNPVRTEINQPQHF.

The gene calls are TRBV4-3 and TRBJ1-3; maybe TRBD1 (5 bases). Trimming took off 2 bases at V and 0 bases at J, with 14 bases between the two ends. This CDR3 has 17 amino acids. CDR1 LGHNA and CDR2 YSLEER come from the germline V gene. DNA of the CDR3: TGCGCCAGCAGCCAACAACAGGTGACTTTCTCTGGAAACACCATATATTTT. Protein sequence: CASSQQQVTFSGNTIYF.